These 32 T cell receptor beta chains came from one sample sequenced in a study of blood T cells in healthy people across ages. Alongside a J-beta primer mix, a sample-barcoded 5' primer served in a second PCR lasting about 7 to 11 cycles. MiXCR, applied by TCRdb to the 5' RACE reads, yields one record per CDR3 protein. The table includes about 730,000 distinct CDR3 sequences, approximately 43% detected once. The specimen was blood. These receptors came from a woman aged 55-70 years in good health.

The rearrangement joins TRBV2 to TRBJ2-1; D remains ambiguous. The CDR3 runs 12 residues. V dropped 6 bases and J dropped 10 bases, with 13 bases sitting between them. From germline, CDR1 is SNHLY and CDR2 FYNNEI. CDR3 residues: CASRNDKQEQFF. CDR3 coding DNA: TGTGCCAGCAGGAACGACAAACAGGAGCAGTTCTTC.

In this sample, this clonotype turned up once. The V call is TRBV20-1, the J call TRBJ2-1; D not certain. Trimming stripped 6 bases from V and 0 bases from J, with 18 bases between. CDR1 and CDR2 from the germline V gene are DFQATT and SNEGSKA (reference sequence). This CDR3 comprises 16 residues. The CDR3 is CSATPVRVASYNEQFF. DNA for the CDR3: TGCAGTGCCACCCCAGTACGGGTGGCCTCCTACAATGAGCAGTTCTTC.

On this clonotype: A much larger clone differs from this one at a single base, so this may be a read error. The chain carries TRBV11-2 and TRBJ2-1; 9 nucleotides match TRBD2. Germline V gene lookup returns CDR1 SGHAT and CDR2 FQNNGV. CDR3 length: 16 residues. The chain's CDR3 is CASRRIGGRALNEQVF. Here the CDR3 DNA reads TGTGCCAGCAGACGAATTGGCGGGAGGGCCCTCAATGAGCAGGTCTTC.

There are a few counts of this clonotype. The rearrangement joins TRBV11-3 to TRBJ2-7; possible D gene TRBD2, 6 bases. CDR1 and CDR2 from the germline V gene are SGHNT and YENEEA. The ends were cut back, 5 bases at V and 0 bases at J, with 14 bases in the middle. This CDR3 region has 15 residues. The CDR3 coding sequence is TGTGCCAGCAGCCCCGGACGAGCGGGCTCCTACGAGCAGTACTTC. Its translation is CASSPGRAGSYEQYF.

The sample holds many counts of this clonotype. The rearrangement joins TRBV6-2 or TRBV6-3 to TRBJ2-7, with 7 positions matching TRBD2. The ends lost 2 bases at V and 1 base at J; junction bases unmatched: 11. The V gene's germline CDR1 is MNHEY and CDR2 SVGEGT. The CDR3 extends over 17 amino acids. Written as DNA, the CDR3 is TGTGCCAGCAGTTACCATCCGGGACTACCCACTTCCTACGAGCAGTACTTC. It yields the protein CASSYHPGLPTSYEQYF.

This clonotype has only a few counts. The chain has TRBV29-1 and TRBJ2-7; D could derive from TRBD1 or TRBD2 (5 bases each). This CDR3 spans 15 amino acids. Trimming took 6 bases from V and 2 from J, leaving 20 bases between them. CDR1 and CDR2 (germline): SQVTM, ANQGSEA. Written as DNA, the CDR3 is TGCAGCGTGGCCCCATGGGGGAGAGACCCCTACGAGCAGTACTTC. The encoded protein is CSVAPWGRDPYEQYF.

The chain has TRBV29-1 and TRBJ2-2, with a tentative D call TRBD1 (8 bases). V lost 1 base to trimming and J lost 5 bases, with 20 bases between them. Germline CDR1 is SQVTM and CDR2 is ANQGSEA. This CDR3 comprises 17 residues. The CDR3 DNA sequence: TGCAGCGTTGAAGCCCAGGACAGGGAGGGGCCTACCGGGGAGCTGTTTTTT. This translates into CSVEAQDREGPTGELFF.

This chain uses TRBV29-1 with TRBJ2-3; 8 bases are a match to TRBD2. The CDR3 length is 16 residues. V shed 7 bases and J 1 base; nucleotides not matched to a gene: 13. Germline V gives CDR1 SQVTM, CDR2 ANQGSEA. The CDR3 DNA is TGCAGCGCTGACGACAAAGGGCGGGGGGGCACAGATACGCAGTATTTT. It codes for CSADDKGRGGTDTQYF.

V and J are TRBV6-2 or TRBV6-3 and TRBJ2-1; 7 bases map to TRBD1. There are 17 residues in the CDR3. V dropped 3 bases and J dropped 7; count of bases not matched to a gene: 15. CDR1 is MNHEY and CDR2 is SVGEGT in the germline V gene. The CDR3: CASSYPARDRDRNEQFF. In DNA, the CDR3 is TGTGCCAGCAGTTATCCCGCCCGGGACAGAGATAGGAATGAGCAGTTCTTC.

This clonotype was detected a few times. The chain combines TRBV20-1 with TRBJ1-1; D is unresolved. The CDR3 has 13 residues. V was cut by 6 bases and J by 5 bases, with 16 bases left in between. CDR1 is DFQATT, CDR2 SNEGSKA, per germline (reference sequence). The CDR3 DNA reads as TGCAGTGCCCCACCGGCGGGCAGAACTGAAGCTTTCTTT. Translating it yields CSAPPAGRTEAFF.

The J gene is TRBJ1-2, the V gene TRBV10-2; D is uncertain. CDR3 size: 13 residues. Trimming took off 6 bases at V and 3 bases at J, with 11 bases between the two ends. Germline loops: CDR1 WSHSY, CDR2 SAAADI. The CDR3 loop reads CASSHDIYYGYTF. The CDR3 nucleotides are TGCGCCAGCAGCCATGACATTTACTATGGCTACACCTTC.

CDR3 coding DNA: TGTGCCAGCAGCCAAGAGGTAGCGGGGGATTATGGTCGGTCCTACGAGCAGTACTTC. Translation gives CASSQEVAGDYGRSYEQYF. The chain is built from TRBV4-2 and TRBJ2-7; 9 bases match TRBD2. The CDR3 has 19 residues. The J segment lost 1 base and the V segment lost 0 bases, leaving 13 bases of the junction unmatched. Germline CDR1 reads LGHNA; CDR2 reads YNFKEQ.

The table lists this clonotype with a few counts. The chain is built from TRBV12-3 or TRBV12-4 and TRBJ1-6, with a possible D match to TRBD1 (5 bases). CDR3 length: 15 amino acids. V was shortened by 4 bases and J by 10 bases, with 17 bases between the two germline ends. The CDR3 coding sequence is TGTGCCAGCAGTTGGGACGGGTCGTTAGGGTCACCCCTCCACTTT. The encoded protein is CASSWDGSLGSPLHF.

The V gene is TRBV20-1, the J gene TRBJ1-2; no reliable D call. V shed 0 bases and J shed 8 bases, with 7 bases lying between them. Germline CDR1 DFQATT, CDR2 SNEGSKA (reference sequence). The CDR3 contains 11 residues. The CDR3 here is CSARDIKGYTF. In nucleotides, the CDR3 is TGCAGTGCTAGAGATATAAAAGGCTACACCTTC.

The V gene is TRBV3-1, the J gene TRBJ2-1; D remains unclear. The CDR3 length is 13 residues. In germline, CDR1 is LGHDT, CDR2 YNNKEL (reference sequence). With 1 base removed from V and 15 bases from J, the gap between germline ends came to 16 bases. The CDR3 spells CASSQGPEQPPFF. As DNA, the CDR3 is TGTGCCAGCAGCCAAGGACCGGAACAGCCCCCGTTCTTC.

This clonotype was seen more than once but under ten times. The chain has TRBV7-9 and TRBJ2-7; D unclear. This CDR3 region has 13 residues. V was clipped by 2 bases and J by 2 bases, with 7 bases between them. The germline gives CDR1 SEHNR, CDR2 FQNEAQ (reference sequence). Here the CDR3 DNA reads TGTGCCAGCAGCTTACCCTCACCCTACGAGCAGTACTTC. It translates to CASSLPSPYEQYF.

The CDR3 reads CASSPHRENTEAFF. CDR3 sequence (DNA): TGTGCCAGCAGTCCGCACCGAGAAAACACTGAAGCTTTCTTT. V usage is TRBV27 and J usage is TRBJ1-1; D uncertain. Germline values: CDR1 MNHEY, CDR2 SMNVEV (reference sequence). V lost 5 bases and J 2 bases, leaving 12 bases between the germline ends. CDR3 length: 14 residues.

This clonotype came up a few times. The gene calls are TRBV4-2 and TRBJ1-2; no definite D call. Trimming took off 3 bases at V and 8 bases at J, with 10 bases between the two ends. Germline assignment: CDR1 LGHNA and CDR2 YNFKEQ. This CDR3 is built from 12 residues. In DNA form, the CDR3 reads TGTGCCAGCAGCCAGACCTTAGCGGGCTACACCTTC. Translated, it gives CASSQTLAGYTF.

With regard to this clonotype: This clone may be a read error of a much larger clone one base away. The chain joins TRBV7-9 to TRBJ2-5; D is undetermined. Deletions cut 4 bases from V and 5 bases from J, with 11 bases between. Germline CDR1 SEHNR, CDR2 FQNEAQ (reference sequence). This CDR3 is 13 amino acids long. The CDR3 region has the DNA TGTGCCAGCAGCTGCACGGAAGGGGAGACCCAGTACTTC. The encoded protein is CASSCTEGETQYF.

This clonotype was picked up a small number of times. This chain uses TRBV6-5 with TRBJ2-1; 10 positions match TRBD2. The CDR3 runs to 17 residues. CDR1 and CDR2 (germline): MNHEY, SVGAGI. J lost 7 bases, V lost 0 bases, and 9 bases had no gene match. The CDR3 DNA follows: TGTGCCAGCAGTTACTCGAGTTCCAGCGGGAGGGAAAATGAGCAGTTCTTC. Its protein is CASSYSSSSGRENEQFF.

This clonotype was detected a few times. CDR3 region: CASSLDSLPSGANVLTF. DNA of the CDR3: TGTGCCAGCAGCTTAGACAGTCTCCCCTCCGGGGCCAACGTCCTGACTTTC. The chain joins TRBV7-6 to TRBJ2-6; D call uncertain. This CDR3 is built from 17 residues. Germline V gene lookup returns CDR1 SGHVS and CDR2 FNYEAQ. Trimming shortened V by 1 base and J by 4 bases, and 14 bases separated the two germline ends.

V usage is TRBV29-1 and J usage is TRBJ2-3, with a tentative D call TRBD2 (6 bases). This CDR3 spans 13 amino acids. V gave up 1 base and J gave up 6 bases, with 11 bases separating them. The germline gives CDR1 SQVTM, CDR2 ANQGSEA. The CDR3 coding sequence is TGCAGCGTTGAAGGGTTGGAGGGGGATACGCAGTATTTT. Its translation: CSVEGLEGDTQYF.

This clonotype was seen more than once but under ten times. The genes are TRBV20-1 and TRBJ1-1; the match to TRBD1 covers 7 bases. The V and J ends lost 6 bases and 8 bases, in that order; junction bases with no gene match: 15. The CDR3 loop spans 14 amino acids. CDR1 and CDR2 from the germline V gene are DFQATT and SNEGSKA (reference sequence). The CDR3 nucleotides are TGCAGTGCCAGACGAGGGACAGCCCTAAAAGAAGCTTTCTTT. This translates into CSARRGTALKEAFF.

This clonotype has only a few counts. Here the CDR3 DNA reads TGTGCCAGCAGTTACTCGGGCCGCCCGGCCAATGAGCAGTTCTTC. Encoded protein: CASSYSGRPANEQFF. V usage is TRBV6-2 or TRBV6-3 and J usage is TRBJ2-1; no reliable D call. The CDR3 is 15 residues long. The germline gives CDR1 MNHEY, CDR2 SVGEGT. V was trimmed by 0 bases and J by 6 bases, leaving 12 bases between them.

This clonotype has a handful of counts. V gene TRBV5-8 combines with J gene TRBJ2-5; D could derive from TRBD1 or TRBD2 (5 bases each). CDR1 and CDR2 (germline): SGHTS, YDEGEE. CDR3 length: 16 amino acids. Trimming took off 4 bases at V and 1 base at J, with 17 bases between the two ends. Here the CDR3 reads CASSPGAPHSQETQYF. The CDR3 region has the DNA TGTGCCAGCAGCCCCGGGGCGCCTCACAGCCAAGAGACCCAGTACTTC. Full variable domain (missing parts from reference TRBV5-8 and TRBJ2-5): EAGVTQSPTHLIKTRGQQATLRCSPISGHTSVYWYQQALGLGLQFLLWYDEGEERNRGNFPPRFSGRQFPNYSSELNVNALELEDSALYLCASSPGAPHSQETQYFGPGTRLLVL.

This clonotype has a handful of counts. The J gene is TRBJ1-1, the V gene TRBV5-1; D is unclear. This CDR3 has 14 amino acids. Germline V gives CDR1 SGHRS, CDR2 YFSETQ. V lost 5 bases and J 0 bases, leaving 11 bases between the germline ends. The CDR3 protein is CASRGLTMNTEAFF. The CDR3, as DNA: TGCGCCAGCAGGGGCCTAACCATGAACACTGAAGCTTTCTTT.

J is TRBJ1-2 and V is TRBV21-1; TRBD1, the table's D call, was not compared with the DNA. TRBV21-1 counts as a pseudogene. This CDR3 contains 13 residues. The chain's CDR3 is CASTRDRVYGYTF. DNA for the CDR3: TGTGCCAGCACCCGGGACCGAGTCTATGGCTACACCTTC.

Only a few counts were recorded for this clonotype. The chain recombines TRBV6-4 with TRBJ2-3; 10 bases are a match to TRBD2. Germline-derived CDR1 and CDR2 are MRHNA and SNTAGT. V lost 2 bases to trimming and J lost 1 base; unmatched junction nucleotides: 0. This CDR3 is 15 amino acids long. CDR3 in amino acids: CASSDGTSGTDTQYF. In DNA, the CDR3 is TGTGCCAGCAGTGACGGGACTAGCGGCACAGATACGCAGTATTTT.

The chain links TRBV2 to TRBJ2-1; D is possibly TRBD2 (5 bases). The germline V gene has CDR1 SNHLY and CDR2 FYNNEI. The germline V and J ends were trimmed by 5 bases and 2 bases, with 7 bases remaining between them. This CDR3 region has 13 residues. DNA for the CDR3: TGTGCCAGCAGTACGACTACCTACAATGAGCAGTTCTTC. This codes for CASSTTTYNEQFF.

A note on this clonotype: A junction boundary mismatches the germline segment, possibly from a read error. This chain joins TRBV7-3 and TRBJ2-3; D gene uncertain. Germline values: CDR1 SGHTA, CDR2 FQGTGA. The CDR3 has 16 residues. CDR3 loop: CASSSGRKTSTETQYF. The CDR3 DNA is TGTGCCAGCAGCTCCGGACGGAAGACGAGCACAGAGACGCAGTATTTT.

The rearrangement joins TRBV29-1 to TRBJ2-3, with D tentatively TRBD1 or TRBD2 (5 bases each). V was clipped by 7 bases and J by 0 bases, with 23 bases between them. The CDR3 sequence is 17 residues long. Germline CDR1 is SQVTM and CDR2 is ANQGSEA. The CDR3 region has the DNA TGCAGCGCCGACCAGGGCGAACGGGGAGCAAGCACAGATACGCAGTATTTT. Residues: CSADQGERGASTDTQYF.

This clonotype was detected a few times. The CDR3 DNA follows: TGCAGTGCCCAGAGTTACCAAGAGACCCAGTACTTC. This sequence encodes CSAQSYQETQYF. This chain joins TRBV20-1 and TRBJ2-5; the D is unclear. V lost 6 bases and J 0 bases, leaving 8 bases between the germline ends. The CDR3 extends over 12 amino acids. Per germline, CDR1 DFQATT and CDR2 SNEGSKA (reference sequence).